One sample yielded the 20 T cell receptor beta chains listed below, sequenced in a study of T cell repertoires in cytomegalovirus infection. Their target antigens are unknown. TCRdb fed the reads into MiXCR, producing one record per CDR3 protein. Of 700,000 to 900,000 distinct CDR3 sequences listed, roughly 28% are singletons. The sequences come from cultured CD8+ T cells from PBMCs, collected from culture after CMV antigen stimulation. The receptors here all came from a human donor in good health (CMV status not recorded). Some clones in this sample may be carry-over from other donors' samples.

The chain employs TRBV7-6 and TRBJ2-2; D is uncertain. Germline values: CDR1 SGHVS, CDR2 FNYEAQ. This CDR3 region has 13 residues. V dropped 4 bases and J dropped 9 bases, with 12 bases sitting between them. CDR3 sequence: CASSSPTSWELFF. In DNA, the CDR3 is TGTGCCAGCAGCTCCCCGACGAGTTGGGAGCTGTTTTTT.

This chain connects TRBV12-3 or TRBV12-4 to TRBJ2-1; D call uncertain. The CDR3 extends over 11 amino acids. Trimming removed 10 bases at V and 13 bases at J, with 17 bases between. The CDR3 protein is CATNNQRTQFF. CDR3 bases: TGTGCCACCAACAACCAAAGAACCCAGTTCTTC.

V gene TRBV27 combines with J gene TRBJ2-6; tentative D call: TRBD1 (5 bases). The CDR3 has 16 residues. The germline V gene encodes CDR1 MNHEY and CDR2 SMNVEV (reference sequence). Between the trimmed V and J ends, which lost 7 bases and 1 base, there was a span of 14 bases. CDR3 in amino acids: CASNPGRVSGANVLTF. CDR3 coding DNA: TGTGCCAGCAACCCCGGCAGGGTGTCTGGGGCCAACGTCCTGACTTTC.

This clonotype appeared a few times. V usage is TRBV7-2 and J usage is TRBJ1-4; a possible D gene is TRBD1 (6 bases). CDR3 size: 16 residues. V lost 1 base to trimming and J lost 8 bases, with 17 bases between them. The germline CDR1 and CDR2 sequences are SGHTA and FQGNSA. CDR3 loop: CASSLVGPGAKEKLFF. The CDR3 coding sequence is TGTGCCAGCAGCTTAGTAGGCCCAGGGGCGAAGGAAAAACTGTTTTTT.

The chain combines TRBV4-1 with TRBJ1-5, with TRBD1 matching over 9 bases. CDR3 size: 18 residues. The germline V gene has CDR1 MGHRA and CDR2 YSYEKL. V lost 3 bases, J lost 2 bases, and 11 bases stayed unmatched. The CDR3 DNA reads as TGCGCCAGCAGCCAGCATTCGGGACAGGGAGGTGGCAATCAGCCCCAGCATTTT. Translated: CASSQHSGQGGGNQPQHF.

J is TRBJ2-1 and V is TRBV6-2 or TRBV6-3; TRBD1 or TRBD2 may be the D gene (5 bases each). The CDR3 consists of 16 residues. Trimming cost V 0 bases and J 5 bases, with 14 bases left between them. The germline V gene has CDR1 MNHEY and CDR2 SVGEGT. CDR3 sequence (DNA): TGTGCCAGCAGTTACTCGATGAGCAGGGACCACAATGAGCAGTTCTTC. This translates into CASSYSMSRDHNEQFF.

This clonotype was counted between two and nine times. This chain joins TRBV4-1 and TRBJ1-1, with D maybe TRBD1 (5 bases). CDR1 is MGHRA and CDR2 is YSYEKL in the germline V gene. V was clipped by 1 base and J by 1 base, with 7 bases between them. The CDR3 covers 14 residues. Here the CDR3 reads CASSQGQQNTEAFF. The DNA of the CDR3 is TGCGCCAGCAGCCAAGGACAGCAGAACACTGAAGCTTTCTTT.

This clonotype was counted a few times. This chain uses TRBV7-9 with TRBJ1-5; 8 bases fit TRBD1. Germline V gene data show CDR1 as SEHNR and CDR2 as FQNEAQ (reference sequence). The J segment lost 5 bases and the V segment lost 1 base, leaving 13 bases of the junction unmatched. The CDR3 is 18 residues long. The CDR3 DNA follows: TGTGCCAGCAGCTTAGAAGGTACCAGGGGGCTTGGGTATCAGCCCCAGCATTTT. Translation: CASSLEGTRGLGYQPQHF. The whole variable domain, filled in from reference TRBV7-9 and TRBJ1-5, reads DTGVSQNPRHKITKRGQNVTFRCDPISEHNRLYWYRQTLGQGPEFLTYFQNEAQLEKSRLLSDRFSAERPKGSFSTLEIQRTEQGDSAMYLCASSLEGTRGLGYQPQHFGDGTRLSIL.

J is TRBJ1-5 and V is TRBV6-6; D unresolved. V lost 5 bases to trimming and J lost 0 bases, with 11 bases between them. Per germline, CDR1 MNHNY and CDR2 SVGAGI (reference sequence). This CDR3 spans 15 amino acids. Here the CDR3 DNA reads TGTGCCAGCAGTGACCAACGGGATAGCAATCAGCCCCAGCATTTT. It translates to CASSDQRDSNQPQHF.

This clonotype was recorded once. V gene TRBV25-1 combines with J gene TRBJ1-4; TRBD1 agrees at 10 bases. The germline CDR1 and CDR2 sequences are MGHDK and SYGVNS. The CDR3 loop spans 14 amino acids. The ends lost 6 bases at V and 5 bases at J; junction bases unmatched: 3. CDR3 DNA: TGTGCCAGCAGGACAGGGGGCTCAAATGAAAAACTGTTTTTT. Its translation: CASRTGGSNEKLFF.

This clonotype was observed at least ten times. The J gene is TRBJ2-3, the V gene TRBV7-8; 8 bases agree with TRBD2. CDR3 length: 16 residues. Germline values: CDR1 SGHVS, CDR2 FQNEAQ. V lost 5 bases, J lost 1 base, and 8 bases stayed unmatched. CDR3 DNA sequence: TGTGCCAGCAGCACCGCGGGGGGAGGTGGCACAGATACGCAGTATTTT. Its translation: CASSTAGGGGTDTQYF.

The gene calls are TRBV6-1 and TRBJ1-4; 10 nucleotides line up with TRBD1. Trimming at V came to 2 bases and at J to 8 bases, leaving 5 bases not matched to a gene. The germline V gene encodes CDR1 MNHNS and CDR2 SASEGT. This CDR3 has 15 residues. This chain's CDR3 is CASSEPTGGLEKLFF. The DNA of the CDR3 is TGTGCCAGCAGTGAACCGACAGGGGGCTTGGAAAAACTGTTTTTT.

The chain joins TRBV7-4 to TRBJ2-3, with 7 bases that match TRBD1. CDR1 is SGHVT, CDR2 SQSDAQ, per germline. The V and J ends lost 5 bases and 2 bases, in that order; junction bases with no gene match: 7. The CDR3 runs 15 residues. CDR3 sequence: CASSPRTGDTDTQYF. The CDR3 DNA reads TGTGCCAGCAGCCCAAGGACAGGAGACACAGATACGCAGTATTTT.

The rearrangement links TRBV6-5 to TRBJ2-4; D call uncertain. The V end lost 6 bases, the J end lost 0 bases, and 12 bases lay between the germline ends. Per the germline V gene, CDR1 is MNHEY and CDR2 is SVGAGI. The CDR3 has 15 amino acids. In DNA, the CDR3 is TGTGCCAGCAGGGTCTATCTTGGAGCCAAAAACATTCAGTACTTC. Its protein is CASRVYLGAKNIQYF.

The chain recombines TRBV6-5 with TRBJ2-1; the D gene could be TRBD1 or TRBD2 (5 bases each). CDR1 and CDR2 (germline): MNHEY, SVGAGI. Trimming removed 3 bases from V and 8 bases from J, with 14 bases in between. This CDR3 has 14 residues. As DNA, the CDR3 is TGTGCCAGCAGTTATTCGACCCGAGGGGATGAGCAGTTCTTC. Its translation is CASSYSTRGDEQFF.

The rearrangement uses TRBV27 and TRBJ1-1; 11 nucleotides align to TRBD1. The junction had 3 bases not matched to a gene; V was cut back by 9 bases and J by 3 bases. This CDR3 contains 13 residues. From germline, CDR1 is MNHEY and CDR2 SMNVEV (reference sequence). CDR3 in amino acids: CASWTGGYTEAFF. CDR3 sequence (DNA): TGTGCCAGTTGGACAGGGGGCTACACTGAAGCTTTCTTT.

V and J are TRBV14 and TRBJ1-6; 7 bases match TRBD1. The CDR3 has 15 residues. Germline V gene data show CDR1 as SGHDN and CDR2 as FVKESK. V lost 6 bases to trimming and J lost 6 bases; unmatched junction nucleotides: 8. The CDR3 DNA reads TGTGCCAGCAGAGGAGGGGACAGAAGTAATTCACCCCTCCACTTT. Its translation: CASRGGDRSNSPLHF.

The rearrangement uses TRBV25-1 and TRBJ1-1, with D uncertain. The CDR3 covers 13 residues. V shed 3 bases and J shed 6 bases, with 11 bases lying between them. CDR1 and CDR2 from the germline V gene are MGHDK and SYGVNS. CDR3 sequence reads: CASSDSVRAEAFF. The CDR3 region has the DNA TGTGCCAGCAGTGATTCTGTAAGGGCTGAAGCTTTCTTT.

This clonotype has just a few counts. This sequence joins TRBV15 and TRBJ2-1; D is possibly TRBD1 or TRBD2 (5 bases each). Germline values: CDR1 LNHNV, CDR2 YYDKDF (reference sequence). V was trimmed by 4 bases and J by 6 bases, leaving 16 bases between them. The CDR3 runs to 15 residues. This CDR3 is CATSNLAGRGNEQFF. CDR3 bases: TGTGCCACCAGCAACTTGGCGGGTAGGGGCAATGAGCAGTTCTTC.

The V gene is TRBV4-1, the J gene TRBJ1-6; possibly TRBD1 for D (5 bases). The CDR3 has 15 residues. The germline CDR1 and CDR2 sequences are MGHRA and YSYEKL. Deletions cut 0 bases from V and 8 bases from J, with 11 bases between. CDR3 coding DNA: TGCGCCAGCAGCCAAGATTCGGGACGATATTCACCCCTCCACTTT. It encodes CASSQDSGRYSPLHF.